The 15 T cell receptor beta chains below were found in one sample sequenced in a study of blood T cell repertoires in COVID-19. Produced via immunoSEQ multiplex PCR; TCRdb's table is partial and in-frame only. Seen here are about 60,000 clones, 85% observed once, and the top ten hold about 18%. Sequencing was carried out using peripheral blood. The receptors come from a human donor in a cohort sampled during active COVID-19.

The rearrangement joins TRBV9 to TRBJ2-2; TRBD2 might be the D (6 bases). CDR3 length: 14 amino acids. CDR1 SGDLS and CDR2 YYNGEE come from the germline V gene. The germline V and J ends were trimmed by 4 bases and 7 bases, with 14 bases remaining between them. CDR3 protein: CASSWRGSDGELFF. CDR3 nucleotides: TGTGCCAGCAGCTGGAGGGGAAGTGACGGGGAGCTGTTTTTT.

The chain uses TRBV27 and TRBJ1-6, with TRBD1 identical over 10 bases. Germline V gene data show CDR1 as MNHEY and CDR2 as SMNVEV (reference sequence). The CDR3 contains 14 residues. V was pared by 3 bases and J by 13 bases, with 6 bases of the junction left unmatched. In DNA form, the CDR3 reads TGTGCCAGCAGTTTCCTCGGACAGGGGGTCCCCCTCCACTTT. It yields the protein CASSFLGQGVPLHF.

This clone ranks as medium-sized. V and J are TRBV7-9 and TRBJ1-2; TRBD1 might be the D (6 bases). Germline CDR1 and CDR2: SEHNR and FQNEAQ (reference sequence). The V end was cut by 3 bases, the J end by 6 bases, with 14 bases between. The length of the CDR3 is 14 residues. The CDR3 sequence: CASSLQGWLDGYTF. The CDR3 nucleotides read TGTGCCAGCAGCTTGCAGGGGTGGTTGGATGGCTACACCTTC. Looking up the rest from reference TRBV7-9 and TRBJ1-2 gives the full variable domain: DTGVSQNPRHKITKRGQNVTFRCDPISEHNRLYWYRQTLGQGPEFLTYFQNEAQLEKSRLLSDRFSAERPKGSFSTLEIQRTEQGDSAMYLCASSLQGWLDGYTFGSGTRLTVV.

V is TRBV11-2 and J is TRBJ2-7, with 8 positions matching TRBD2. Germline lookup yields CDR1 SGHAT and CDR2 FQNNGV. The CDR3 loop spans 15 amino acids. Trimming removed 5 bases from V and 4 bases from J; junction bases left unmatched: 10. CDR3 coding DNA: TGTGCCAGCAGCGTAGGGGGAGGACTAGCTTACGAGCAGTACTTC. It yields the protein CASSVGGGLAYEQYF. The full variable domain, its missing parts supplied by reference TRBV11-2 and TRBJ2-7, is EAGVAQSPRYKIIEKRQSVAFWCNPISGHATLYWYQQILGQGPKLLIQFQNNGVVDDSQLPKDRFSAERLKGVDSTLKIQPAKLEDSAVYLCASSVGGGLAYEQYFGPGTRLTVT.

This clone has a handful of counts. The CDR3 DNA follows: TGTGCCAGCAGCGTCCTCGCCGTGAGCTCCTATAATTCACCCCTCCACTTT. Translated: CASSVLAVSSYNSPLHF. The chain has TRBV9 and TRBJ1-6, with D unresolved. The V gene's germline CDR1 is SGDLS and CDR2 YYNGEE. The CDR3 loop spans 17 amino acids. V was trimmed by 2 bases and J by 0 bases, leaving 12 bases between them. The entire variable domain, with the rest obtained from reference TRBV9 and TRBJ1-6, is as follows: DSGVTQTPKHLITATGQRVTLRCSPRSGDLSVYWYQQSLDQGLQFLIQYYNGEERAKGNILERFSAQQFPDLHSELNLSSLELGDSALYFCASSVLAVSSYNSPLHFGNGTRLTVT.

The chain is built from TRBV6-5 and TRBJ2-5; 8 bases agree with TRBD1. The CDR3 contains 14 residues. Germline CDR1 is MNHEY and CDR2 is SVGAGI. V gave up 6 bases and J gave up 1 base; unmatched junction bases: 4. CDR3 DNA: TGTGCCAGCAGGGGACAGGCCCCCCAAGAGACCCAGTACTTC. Residues: CASRGQAPQETQYF.

This clone was recorded a few times. V gene TRBV19 combines with J gene TRBJ1-5; no clear D. Germline CDR1 and CDR2: LNHDA and SQIVND (reference sequence). The CDR3 is 15 residues long. Trimming removed 4 bases from V and 3 bases from J, with 13 bases in between. This CDR3 is CASSTWPEYNQPQHF. The DNA for the CDR3 is TGTGCCAGTAGTACCTGGCCGGAGTACAATCAGCCCCAGCATTTT.

The chain combines TRBV7-8 with TRBJ2-3, with D possibly matching TRBD2 (6 bases). The length of the CDR3 is 14 residues. The V gene's germline CDR1 is SGHVS and CDR2 FQNEAQ. V dropped 1 base and J dropped 4 bases, with 9 bases sitting between them. The CDR3: CASSLGGAPDTQYF. The CDR3 region has the DNA TGTGCCAGCAGCTTAGGCGGGGCCCCAGATACGCAGTATTTT.

The chain has TRBV12-3 or TRBV12-4 and TRBJ1-2; unclear D gene. V was cut by 5 bases and J by 1 base, with 2 bases left in between. There are 11 residues in the CDR3. The CDR3 DNA reads as TGTGCCAGCAGTCTTAACTATGGCTACACCTTC. Encoded protein: CASSLNYGYTF.

This clone was seen just once. The chain combines TRBV5-1 with TRBJ2-2; 7 bases fit TRBD1. This CDR3 contains 16 residues. Per the germline V gene, CDR1 is SGHRS and CDR2 is YFSETQ. J gave up 3 bases and V 3 bases, and 8 bases lay outside the gene matches. CDR3 region: CASSSRQGEDTGELFF. The CDR3 DNA follows: TGCGCCAGCAGCTCCCGACAGGGAGAGGACACCGGGGAGCTGTTTTTT.

In this sample, this clone turned up once. This chain joins TRBV19 and TRBJ2-2; 7 positions match TRBD2. The trim removed 3 bases at V and 5 bases at J, leaving 6 bases unmatched. The germline CDR1 and CDR2 sequences are LNHDA and SQIVND (reference sequence). This CDR3 is 15 amino acids long. In nucleotides, the CDR3 is TGTGCCAGTAGTATCGCAGGACTAGAGACCGGGGAGCTGTTTTTT. Its protein is CASSIAGLETGELFF.

The chain links TRBV27 to TRBJ1-2; no firm D call. The CDR3 is 15 amino acids. The V end was cut by 2 bases, the J end by 4 bases, with 14 bases between. Germline CDR1 reads MNHEY; CDR2 reads SMNVEV (reference sequence). CDR3 protein: CASSLGPSGFYGYTF. CDR3 nucleotides: TGTGCCAGCAGTTTAGGCCCTTCGGGGTTCTATGGCTACACCTTC.

V gene TRBV6-4 combines with J gene TRBJ2-2; 7 bases map to TRBD1. CDR1 and CDR2 (germline): MRHNA, SNTAGT. V lost 3 bases, J lost 7 bases, and 2 bases stayed unmatched. The CDR3 is 13 amino acids. CDR3 region: CASSETGIGELFF. CDR3 coding DNA: TGTGCCAGCAGTGAGACAGGGATCGGGGAGCTGTTTTTT.

In its sample, this clone was seen once. The chain has TRBV30 and TRBJ1-5; D may be TRBD1 (5 bases). V lost 5 bases to trimming and J lost 1 base, with 15 bases between them. Per the germline V gene, CDR1 is GTSNPN and CDR2 is SVGIG (reference sequence). This CDR3 is built from 15 residues. The CDR3 DNA is TGTGCCTGGTTCTCGGGGCGGGGCAGCAATCAGCCCCAGCATTTT. Translating gives CAWFSGRGSNQPQHF.

This clone was observed a few times. CDR3 protein: CASSPSVQELGYTF. CDR3 in DNA: TGTGCCAGCAGCCCTTCGGTACAGGAACTTGGCTACACCTTC. The rearrangement links TRBV3-1 (or the pseudogene TRBV3-2) to TRBJ1-2; the D gene is possibly TRBD1 (5 bases). This CDR3 has 14 amino acids. Germline assignment: CDR1 LGHDT and CDR2 YNNKEL (reference sequence). The ends were cut back, 4 bases at V and 7 bases at J, with 16 bases in the middle.